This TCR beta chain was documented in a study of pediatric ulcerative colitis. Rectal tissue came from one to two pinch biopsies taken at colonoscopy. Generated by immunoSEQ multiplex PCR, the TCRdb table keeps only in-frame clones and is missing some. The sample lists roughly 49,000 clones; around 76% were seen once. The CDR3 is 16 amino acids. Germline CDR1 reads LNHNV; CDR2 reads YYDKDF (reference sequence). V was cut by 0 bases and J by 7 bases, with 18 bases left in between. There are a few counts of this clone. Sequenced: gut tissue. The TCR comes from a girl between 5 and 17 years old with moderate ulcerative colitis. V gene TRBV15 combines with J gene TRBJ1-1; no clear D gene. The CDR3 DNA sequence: TGTGCCACCAGCAGAGATAGGGAGGCCGCCTTTGGTGAAGCTTTCTTT. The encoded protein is CATSRDREAAFGEAFF.